This TCR beta chain was sequenced for a study of regulatory T cells in long-lasting Graves disease. General study findings and limits: It is possible that accuracy was reduced by the small size of the sample. Persistent disease was characterized by preferential usage of TRBV28, TRBJ1-2 and TRBJ2-5.

TCR beta libraries were built with iRepertoire HTBI primers and Arm-PCR of CDR3 regions. TCRdb reprocessed the multiplex PCR reads via MiXCR and lists one record per CDR3 protein. The repertoire holds 650,000 to 850,000 distinct CDR3 sequences, with roughly 30% as singletons. Remarks on this clonotype: What it binds is not known.

The V gene's germline CDR1 is SGHTA and CDR2 FQGTGA. The CDR3 extends over 12 amino acids. Trimming cost V 5 bases and J 6 bases, with 10 bases left between them. Sample time point: persistent/refractory GD, antithyroid drugs over 5 years with positive TRAb. Researchers made the TCR library from RNA that was extracted from PBMCs. The chain recombines TRBV7-3 with TRBJ1-2; D is unclear. The sequences come from peripheral blood mononuclear cells (PBMCs), collected when the disease was refractory, from a patient treated with antithyroid drugs. This receptor was identified in a female donor with Graves disease. CDR3 DNA sequence: TGTGCCAGCAGCCGAAACCGAAATGGCTACACCTTC. Protein: CASSRNRNGYTF.